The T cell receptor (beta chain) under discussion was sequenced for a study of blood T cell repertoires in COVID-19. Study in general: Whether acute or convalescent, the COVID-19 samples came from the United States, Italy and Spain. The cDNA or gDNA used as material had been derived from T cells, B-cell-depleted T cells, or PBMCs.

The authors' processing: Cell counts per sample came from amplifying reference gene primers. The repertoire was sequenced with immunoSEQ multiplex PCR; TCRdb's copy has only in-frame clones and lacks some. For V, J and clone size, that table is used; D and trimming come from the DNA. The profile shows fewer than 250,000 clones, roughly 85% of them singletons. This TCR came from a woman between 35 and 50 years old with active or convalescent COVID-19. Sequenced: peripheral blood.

In DNA form, the CDR3 reads TGTGCCAGCAGCTTGAGTGGACACACCTACGAGCAGTACTTC. Residues: CASSLSGHTYEQYF. The V gene is TRBV5-6, the J gene TRBJ2-7, with D maybe TRBD1 (5 bases). The CDR3 loop spans 14 amino acids. Trimming removed 1 base at V and 2 bases at J, with 10 bases between. From germline, CDR1 is SGHDT and CDR2 YYEEEE.